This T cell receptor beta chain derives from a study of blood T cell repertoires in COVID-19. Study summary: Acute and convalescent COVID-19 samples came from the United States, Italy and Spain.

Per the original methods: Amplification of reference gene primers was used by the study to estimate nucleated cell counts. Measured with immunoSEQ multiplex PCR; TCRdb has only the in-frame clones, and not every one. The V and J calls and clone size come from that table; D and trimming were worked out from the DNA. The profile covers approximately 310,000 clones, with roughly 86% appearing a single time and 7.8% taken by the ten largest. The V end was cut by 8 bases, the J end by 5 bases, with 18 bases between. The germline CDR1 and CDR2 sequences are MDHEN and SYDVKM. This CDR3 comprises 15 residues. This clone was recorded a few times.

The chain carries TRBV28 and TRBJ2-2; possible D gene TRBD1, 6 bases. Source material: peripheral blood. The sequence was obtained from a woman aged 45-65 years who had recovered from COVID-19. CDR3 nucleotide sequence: TGTGCCAGCCTGTACCCTAGGGGGTCGACCGGGGAGCTGTTTTTT. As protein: CASLYPRGSTGELFF.